The subject of this entry is one TCR beta chain. In the source study's methods: Reference gene primers were amplified, and this amplification served to estimate nucleated cell counts. Assay: immunoSEQ multiplex PCR; the TCRdb copy retains only in-frame clones and omits some. The D gene and trimming were derived from the DNA, and the V and J assignments and clone size from that table. The sample has about 130,000 clones, over 80% seen once. This entry belongs to a study of blood T cell repertoires in COVID-19. Study-level background: Italy, Spain and the United States were the sources of the convalescent and acute COVID-19 samples. PBMCs, B-cell-depleted T cells, or T cells were the source of the cDNA or gDNA that made up the material.

This sequence originates from a man in his sixties with acute or convalescent COVID-19. Input material: peripheral blood.

DNA for the CDR3: TGCGCCAGCAGCTTGGAGTCCGAGCAGCCCCAGCATTTT. Its protein product is CASSLESEQPQHF. V is TRBV5-1 and J is TRBJ1-5, with D uncertain. Germline V gives CDR1 SGHRS, CDR2 YFSETQ. The CDR3 is 13 amino acids. V was pared by 0 bases and J by 7 bases, with 8 bases between.